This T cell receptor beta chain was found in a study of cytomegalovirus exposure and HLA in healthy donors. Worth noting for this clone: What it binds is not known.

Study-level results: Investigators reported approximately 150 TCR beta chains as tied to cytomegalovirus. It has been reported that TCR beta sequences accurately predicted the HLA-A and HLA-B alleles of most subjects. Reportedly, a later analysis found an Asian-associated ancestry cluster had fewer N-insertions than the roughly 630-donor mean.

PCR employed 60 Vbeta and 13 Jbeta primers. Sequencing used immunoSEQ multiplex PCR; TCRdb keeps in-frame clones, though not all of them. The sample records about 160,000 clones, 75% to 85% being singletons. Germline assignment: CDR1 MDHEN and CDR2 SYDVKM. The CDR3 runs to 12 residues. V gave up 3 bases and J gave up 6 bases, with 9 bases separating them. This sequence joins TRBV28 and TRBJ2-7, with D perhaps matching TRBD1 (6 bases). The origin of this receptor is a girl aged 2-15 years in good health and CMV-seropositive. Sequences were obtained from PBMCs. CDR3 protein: CASSLRGGEQYF. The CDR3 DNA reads TGTGCCAGCAGTTTGCGAGGGGGCGAGCAGTACTTC.